Following are 10 T cell receptor beta chains from one sample sequenced in a study of neurological immune-mediated disorders. Time point in this sample: longitudinal time-point 1 (baseline). TCRdb used MiXCR to reprocess the 5' RACE reads, holding one entry per CDR3 protein. The sample consists of around 49,000 distinct CDR3 sequences, 9% to 10% of them appearing once. Material: PBMCs. These receptors all stem from a middle-aged woman in good health.

This clonotype appeared many times. The rearrangement uses TRBV3-1 and TRBJ1-4; possible D gene TRBD1, 6 bases. The V end was cut by 0 bases, the J end by 8 bases, with 10 bases between. The CDR3 contains 14 residues. CDR1 is LGHDT, CDR2 YNNKEL, per germline (reference sequence). CDR3 in amino acids: CASSQDGGGEKLFF. The CDR3 DNA is TGTGCCAGCAGCCAAGATGGAGGGGGAGAAAAACTGTTTTTT.

The chain employs TRBV18 and TRBJ1-6; D is undetermined. Deletions cut 2 bases from V and 9 bases from J, with 23 bases between. The germline CDR1 and CDR2 sequences are KGHSH and LQKENI. The CDR3 has 18 residues. The CDR3 region is CASSPILPKRGMGSPLHF. The CDR3 DNA is TGTGCCAGCTCACCAATTCTCCCGAAAAGAGGGATGGGTTCACCCCTCCACTTT.

The sample holds many counts of this clonotype. V gene TRBV4-1 combines with J gene TRBJ1-5; 8 bases match TRBD1. Germline assignment: CDR1 MGHRA and CDR2 YSYEKL. This CDR3 is built from 16 residues. The trim removed 1 base at V and 6 bases at J, leaving 8 bases unmatched. The CDR3 reads CASSQGPETGVQPQHF. The CDR3 nucleotides are TGCGCCAGCAGCCAAGGTCCTGAGACAGGGGTTCAGCCCCAGCATTTT.

This clonotype appeared a few times. The rearrangement links TRBV6-6 to TRBJ2-4; 8 bases match TRBD1. CDR1 is MNHNY and CDR2 is SVGAGI in the germline V gene (reference sequence). V gave up 5 bases and J gave up 7 bases; unmatched junction bases: 16. The CDR3 totals 17 residues. The CDR3 sequence: CASSIDRGQGGDNIQYF. CDR3 nucleotides: TGTGCCAGCAGTATCGACAGGGGTCAAGGGGGCGATAACATTCAGTACTTC.

This clonotype was seen many times. The chain joins TRBV28 to TRBJ2-7, with D hard to call. Germline CDR1 reads MDHEN; CDR2 reads SYDVKM. The CDR3 is 12 amino acids. V was clipped by 5 bases and J by 6 bases, with 11 bases between them. CDR3 residues: CASSPNSGEQYF. The CDR3 DNA is TGTGCCAGCAGTCCCAACTCCGGCGAGCAGTACTTC.

This clonotype was picked up a small number of times. This sequence joins TRBV7-2 and TRBJ2-3; either TRBD1 or TRBD2 may supply D (5 bases each). The ends were cut back, 7 bases at V and 6 bases at J, with 20 bases in the middle. CDR3 length: 15 amino acids. Per germline, CDR1 SGHTA and CDR2 FQGNSA. The CDR3 region has the DNA TGTGCCAGCAAATCGGGGCTGCATCTTCTGGATACGCAGTATTTT. Protein sequence: CASKSGLHLLDTQYF.

This clonotype was recorded many times. V and J are TRBV29-1 and TRBJ1-1, with 7 positions matching TRBD1. With V trimmed by 7 bases and J by 0 bases, 5 bases remained unmatched. The CDR3 is 13 residues long. The germline V gene encodes CDR1 SQVTM and CDR2 ANQGSEA. The CDR3 DNA is TGCAGCGCGAGGGGACAGATGAACACTGAAGCTTTCTTT. Translated, it gives CSARGQMNTEAFF.

This clonotype has at least ten counts. V and J are TRBV3-1 and TRBJ2-4, with unresolved D. Germline CDR1 LGHDT, CDR2 YNNKEL (reference sequence). With 0 bases removed from V and 2 bases from J, the gap between germline ends came to 2 bases. The CDR3 is made up of 13 amino acids. The CDR3 here is CASSQEPKNIQYF. Here the CDR3 DNA reads TGTGCCAGCAGCCAAGAACCCAAAAACATTCAGTACTTC.

This clonotype has just one count. The chain employs TRBV7-2 and TRBJ2-5; 7 bases map to TRBD2. Germline V gene lookup returns CDR1 SGHTA and CDR2 FQGNSA. V gave up 5 bases and J gave up 9 bases; unmatched junction bases: 15. This CDR3 contains 15 residues. The DNA of the CDR3 is TGTGCCAGCAGCCCTAGCGGTGAGAGATGGAGGGCCCAGTACTTC. Translating gives CASSPSGERWRAQYF.

This clonotype appeared many times. This chain links TRBV5-1 with TRBJ2-5; D may be TRBD2 (5 bases). Trimming took 3 bases from V and 5 from J, leaving 14 bases between them. Germline CDR1 is SGHRS and CDR2 is YFSETQ. The CDR3 runs 14 residues. CDR3 in DNA: TGCGCCAGCAGCTCCACAAGGGCGGGCGAGACCCAGTACTTC. Translating it yields CASSSTRAGETQYF.